Below, 23 T cell receptor beta chains from the same sample are listed, as sequenced in a study of blood T cells in healthy people across ages. For the second PCR, which ran for about 6 to 11 cycles, a sample-barcoded 5' primer and a J-beta primer mix were used. MiXCR, applied by TCRdb to the 5' RACE reads, yields one record per CDR3 protein. The top ten clones hold about 11% of a sample with 1.5 million to 2 million distinct CDR3 sequences, about 32% of them seen once. The sequenced sample consisted of blood. The receptors were gathered from a woman in her thirties in good health.

This clonotype was seen more than once but under ten times. This chain connects TRBV7-9 to TRBJ1-2; 8 nucleotides line up with TRBD1. Germline V gives CDR1 SEHNR, CDR2 FQNEAQ (reference sequence). V trimming: 2 bases; J trimming: 4 bases; junction bases outside the gene matches: 3. The CDR3 has 14 residues. The CDR3: CASSLQGQAYGYTF. The DNA of the CDR3 is TGTGCCAGCAGCTTACAGGGACAGGCCTATGGCTACACCTTC.

Only one count was recorded for this clonotype. The chain carries TRBV27 and TRBJ2-3; D is unresolved. The CDR3 runs to 14 residues. V lost 11 bases and J lost 0, with 15 bases in between. Germline CDR1 reads MNHEY; CDR2 reads SMNVEV (reference sequence). The CDR3: CAGKGVPSTDTQYF. The CDR3 nucleotides are TGTGCCGGTAAAGGAGTCCCTAGCACAGATACGCAGTATTTT.

This clonotype occurred a few times. The chain links TRBV10-2 to TRBJ2-1; tentatively, D is TRBD1 or TRBD2 (6 bases each). CDR3 size: 14 residues. V was clipped by 5 bases and J by 3 bases, with 11 bases between them. The V gene's germline CDR1 is WSHSY and CDR2 SAAADI. DNA of the CDR3: TGCGCCAGCAGTAGGGGGGCAGACTACAATGAGCAGTTCTTC. It translates to CASSRGADYNEQFF.

V is TRBV20-1 and J is TRBJ2-7, with 16 positions matching TRBD2. Germline V lookup: CDR1 DFQATT, CDR2 SNEGSKA (reference sequence). The CDR3 is made up of 16 amino acids. V gave up 3 bases and J gave up 5 bases; unmatched junction bases: 7. Written as DNA, the CDR3 is TGCAGTGCTAGGGGACTAGCGGGAGGGCCGGTCGACGAGCAGTACTTC. This codes for CSARGLAGGPVDEQYF.

The rearrangement joins TRBV6-1 to TRBJ2-7; either TRBD1 or TRBD2 may fit D (5 bases each). The V gene's germline CDR1 is MNHNS and CDR2 SASEGT. Trimming took 6 bases from V and 5 from J, leaving 11 bases between them. The CDR3 is 12 residues long. CDR3 region: CASSGVGDEQYF. The CDR3 region has the DNA TGTGCCAGCAGCGGTGTGGGGGACGAGCAGTACTTC.

This clonotype was observed a few times. The chain employs TRBV25-1 and TRBJ1-2, with a possible D match to TRBD1 (6 bases). The CDR3 covers 13 residues. V was shortened by 3 bases and J by 6 bases, with 11 bases between the two germline ends. Per the germline V gene, CDR1 is MGHDK and CDR2 is SYGVNS. The CDR3 loop reads CASSEDSRHGYTF. The CDR3 coding sequence is TGTGCCAGCAGTGAGGACAGCCGCCATGGCTACACCTTC.

This clonotype was seen many times. This chain connects TRBV27 to TRBJ1-2; D perhaps matches TRBD1 (5 bases). Looked up from germline, CDR1 is MNHEY and CDR2 is SMNVEV (reference sequence). V lost 8 bases and J 6 bases, leaving 16 bases between the germline ends. This CDR3 is built from 13 residues. CDR3 in amino acids: CASSLRQGNGYTF. DNA for the CDR3: TGTGCCAGCTCTTTGAGGCAGGGAAATGGCTACACCTTC.

This sequence joins TRBV11-1 and TRBJ2-3; TRBD2 matches at 7 bases. In germline, CDR1 is SGHAT, CDR2 FQDESV (reference sequence). The CDR3 has 16 amino acids. The trim removed 4 bases at V and 4 bases at J, leaving 11 bases unmatched. DNA of the CDR3: TGTGCCAGCAGCTCTAAGTCCGGGAGGTTTGCAGATACGCAGTATTTT. This encodes CASSSKSGRFADTQYF.

This chain links TRBV5-1 with TRBJ2-1, with 8 bases lining up with TRBD2. Germline CDR1 is SGHRS and CDR2 is YFSETQ. With 2 bases clipped from V and 8 bases from J, the junction kept 9 bases outside the gene matches. The CDR3 has 15 residues. In nucleotides, the CDR3 is TGCGCCAGCAGCTTAACAGGACTAGCACCACATGAGCAGTTCTTC. Protein product: CASSLTGLAPHEQFF.

The chain has TRBV25-1 and TRBJ2-5; 12 bases align to TRBD1. The end of the DNA fits TRBJ2-7 better, so the J call may be wrong. In germline, CDR1 is MGHDK, CDR2 SYGVNS. The CDR3 loop spans 15 amino acids. Written as DNA, the CDR3 is TGTGCCAGCAGTGGAATCCGGGACAGGGGGCTCGAGCAGTACTTC. As protein: CASSGIRDRGLEQYF.

This clonotype was counted only a few times. The chain joins TRBV29-1 to TRBJ2-1, with D perhaps TRBD2 (7 bases). Germline V lookup: CDR1 SQVTM, CDR2 ANQGSEA. This CDR3 spans 13 amino acids. V shed 4 bases and J shed 8 bases, with 15 bases lying between them. Here the CDR3 reads CSVVGGLNDEQFF. DNA for the CDR3: TGCAGCGTTGTCGGGGGGCTTAACGATGAGCAGTTCTTC.

This clonotype was seen more than once but under ten times. V gene TRBV29-1 combines with J gene TRBJ1-2; D unresolved. V gave up 0 bases and J gave up 8 bases, with 10 bases separating them. The length of the CDR3 is 12 residues. Germline values: CDR1 SQVTM, CDR2 ANQGSEA. The CDR3 sequence is CSVEEGKSGYTF. The CDR3 nucleotides are TGCAGCGTTGAAGAAGGAAAATCGGGCTACACCTTC.

V and J are TRBV5-1 and TRBJ2-1; 7 bases are a match to TRBD2. V was clipped by 7 bases and J by 4 bases; unmatched bases: 20. The germline V gene encodes CDR1 SGHRS and CDR2 YFSETQ. The CDR3 length is 18 residues. The CDR3 reads CASYPFSRDYSLYNEQFF. The CDR3 nucleotides read TGCGCCAGCTACCCCTTTTCCCGGGACTATAGCCTTTACAATGAGCAGTTCTTC. The full variable domain, rest sourced from reference TRBV5-1 and TRBJ2-1, is KAGVTQTPRYLIKTRGQQVTLSCSPISGHRSVSWYQQTPGQGLQFLFEYFSETQRNKGNFPGRFSGRQFSNSRSEMNVSTLELGDSALYLCASYPFSRDYSLYNEQFFGPGTRLTVL.

This chain connects TRBV9 to TRBJ2-1, with 10 bases identical to TRBD2. The germline V gene has CDR1 SGDLS and CDR2 YYNGEE. CDR3 size: 16 residues. V gave up 4 bases and J gave up 4 bases; unmatched junction bases: 8. The CDR3 loop reads CASSPWTSGMYNEQFF. CDR3 DNA sequence: TGTGCCAGCAGCCCCTGGACTAGCGGAATGTACAATGAGCAGTTCTTC.

This sequence joins TRBV21-1 and TRBJ2-1; TRBD1 is the table's D call, not checked against the DNA. TRBV21-1 constitutes a pseudogene. This CDR3 is built from 16 residues. The CDR3 sequence is CASSVLPGQGTGEQFF. CDR3 in DNA: TGTGCCAGCAGCGTACTACCGGGACAGGGGACTGGTGAGCAGTTCTTC.

The V call is TRBV5-6, the J call TRBJ2-3; D ambiguous. V was cut by 1 base and J by 6 bases, with 9 bases left in between. Germline CDR1 SGHDT, CDR2 YYEEEE. CDR3 length equals 13 residues. CDR3 DNA: TGTGCCAGCAGCTTGTATTTTGGGGATACGCAGTATTTT. It specifies CASSLYFGDTQYF.

The table lists this clonotype with a few counts. This chain joins TRBV27 and TRBJ2-7; TRBD1 or TRBD2 may be the D gene (5 bases each). CDR3 length: 13 residues. Trimming left V 6 bases short and J 4 bases short, with 13 bases between. In germline, CDR1 is MNHEY, CDR2 SMNVEV (reference sequence). The CDR3 DNA follows: TGTGCCAGCAGAAGGGACCCTCTTTACGAGCAGTACTTC. Translation: CASRRDPLYEQYF.

As to this clonotype: This sequence may be a read error, since a much larger clone differs from it by one base. This rearrangement joins TRBV29-1 to TRBJ2-1; the D gene is possibly TRBD1 (6 bases). This CDR3 is 11 amino acids long. Germline V gives CDR1 SQVTM, CDR2 ANQGSEA. The CDR3, as DNA: TGCAGAGTAACAGGGAATTATGAGCAGTTCTTC. Translated: CRVTGNYEQFF.

This clonotype was seen a few times. The chain uses TRBV7-9 and TRBJ2-3, with 10 bases identical to TRBD2. The V segment lost 2 bases and the J segment 5 bases; nucleotides outside the gene matches: 7. The length of the CDR3 is 16 residues. Germline V gene data show CDR1 as SEHNR and CDR2 as FQNEAQ (reference sequence). CDR3 in amino acids: CASSLKAGGVGDTQYF. The CDR3 DNA reads TGTGCCAGCAGCTTAAAAGCGGGGGGGGTCGGAGATACGCAGTATTTT.

This clonotype was seen more than once but under ten times. This rearrangement joins TRBV7-2 to TRBJ2-5, with D unresolved. V was pared by 1 base and J by 7 bases, with 19 bases between. Germline V gene data show CDR1 as SGHTA and CDR2 as FQGNSA. The CDR3 is 16 residues long. The chain's CDR3 is CASSLEGRDFVVTQYF. CDR3 in DNA: TGTGCCAGCAGCTTAGAAGGCCGAGATTTTGTGGTGACCCAGTACTTC.

This clonotype was counted between two and nine times. The chain has TRBV5-5 and TRBJ1-2, with 9 nucleotides matching TRBD1. CDR1 and CDR2 (germline): SGHKS, YYEKEE (reference sequence). The CDR3 totals 15 residues. The trim removed 3 bases at V and 6 bases at J, leaving 9 bases unmatched. This CDR3 reads CASSSQGQGLNGYTF. DNA of the CDR3: TGTGCCAGCAGCTCGCAGGGACAGGGTCTTAATGGCTACACCTTC.

This clonotype came up many times. The rearrangement joins TRBV5-1 to TRBJ2-3; 7 positions agree with TRBD2. CDR1 SGHRS and CDR2 YFSETQ come from the germline V gene. V shed 2 bases and J 2 bases; nucleotides not matched to a gene: 5. CDR3 size: 15 residues. CDR3 coding DNA: TGCGCCAGCAGCTTACAAGCGGGAATCACAGATACGCAGTATTTT. It encodes CASSLQAGITDTQYF.

The gene calls are TRBV3-1 and TRBJ2-5; D not certain. The CDR3 totals 8 residues. Deletions cut 1 base from V and 13 bases from J, with 1 base between. CDR1 is LGHDT, CDR2 YNNKEL, per germline (reference sequence). The CDR3 DNA reads as TGTGCCAGCAGCCAAGGGTACTTC. Translation: CASSQGYF.